Below are 9 T cell receptor beta chains sequenced from a single sample in a study of cytomegalovirus exposure and HLA in healthy donors. PCR was performed using 60 Vbeta and 13 Jbeta primers. This table comes from immunoSEQ multiplex PCR, and its TCRdb copy is limited to in-frame clones, with some not included. Counted here are roughly 130,000 clones, approximately 80% occurring once; the ten biggest clones make up 2.5% to 3%. The sequenced sample consisted of PBMCs. The receptors here all came from a woman between 18 and 30 years old in good health and CMV-seropositive.

This clone showed up just a few times. This chain connects TRBV19 to TRBJ2-5, with 8 positions matching TRBD1. Trimming took 5 bases from V and 1 from J; bases not matched to a gene: 6. Per germline, CDR1 LNHDA and CDR2 SQIVND (reference sequence). The CDR3 contains 15 residues. The CDR3 sequence: CASSATQGVQETQYF. The CDR3 DNA is TGTGCCAGTAGTGCCACACAGGGGGTCCAAGAGACCCAGTACTTC.

This clone was counted once. This sequence joins TRBV9 and TRBJ2-2; maybe TRBD1 (5 bases). This CDR3 has 15 amino acids. The V end was cut by 7 bases, the J end by 1 base, with 14 bases between. Germline V gene data show CDR1 as SGDLS and CDR2 as YYNGEE. This chain's CDR3 is CASAPGYRNTGELFF. The CDR3 DNA reads as TGTGCCAGCGCTCCAGGGTATCGGAACACCGGGGAGCTGTTTTTT.

This chain links TRBV25-1 with TRBJ2-1; D is perhaps TRBD1 (5 bases). The CDR3 totals 18 residues. V lost 2 bases and J lost 5, with 22 bases in between. Germline assignment: CDR1 MGHDK and CDR2 SYGVNS. This chain's CDR3 is CASSEDGVGRAPDNEQFF. The CDR3 DNA is TGTGCCAGCAGTGAAGACGGCGTTGGCAGGGCGCCTGACAATGAGCAGTTCTTC.

The rearrangement links TRBV5-4 to TRBJ1-2; 7 bases fit TRBD1. CDR1 is SGHNT, CDR2 YYREEE, per germline (reference sequence). The V gene end was trimmed by 5 bases and the J gene end by 0 bases; junction bases not matched to a gene: 7. The CDR3 loop spans 15 amino acids. The CDR3 loop is CASRFDRVSNYGYTF. The CDR3 DNA is TGTGCCAGCAGATTCGACAGGGTCTCTAACTATGGCTACACCTTC.

The rearrangement links TRBV27 to TRBJ1-2; 9 bases align to TRBD1. In germline, CDR1 is MNHEY, CDR2 SMNVEV (reference sequence). This CDR3 comprises 13 residues. J lost 7 bases, V lost 4 bases, and 4 bases had no gene match. The CDR3 loop is CASSSGTGIGYTF. The CDR3 nucleotides are TGTGCCAGCAGTTCCGGGACAGGGATTGGCTACACCTTC.

This sequence joins TRBV5-4 and TRBJ1-1; D is uncertain. The germline gives CDR1 SGHNT, CDR2 YYREEE (reference sequence). This CDR3 comprises 14 residues. Trimming removed 4 bases from V and 4 bases from J, with 14 bases in between. CDR3 residues: CASSGGSGGTEAFF. CDR3 bases: TGTGCCAGCAGCGGAGGGTCGGGAGGCACTGAAGCTTTCTTT.

The rearrangement links TRBV6-6 to TRBJ2-5; weak D call: TRBD1 (5 bases). The J call is doubtful: the DNA matches TRBJ2-7 better. The germline V gene has CDR1 MNHNY and CDR2 SVGAGI (reference sequence). The CDR3 is made up of 12 amino acids. The CDR3 DNA sequence: TGTGCCAGTAGGACACCAACCTACGAGCAGTACTTC. Its protein product is CASRTPTYEQYF.

The V call is TRBV6-6, the J call TRBJ2-7; 9 bases match TRBD1. The germline CDR1 and CDR2 sequences are MNHNY and SVGAGI (reference sequence). The CDR3 totals 14 residues. The V and J ends lost 4 bases and 4 bases, in that order; junction bases with no gene match: 5. The CDR3 loop reads CASSSPDRGYEQYF. DNA of the CDR3: TGTGCCAGCAGTTCCCCGGACAGGGGTTACGAGCAGTACTTC.

The rearrangement joins TRBV25-1 to TRBJ1-1; the D gene is possibly TRBD1 (5 bases). Trimming took 1 base from V and 0 from J, leaving 9 bases between them. This CDR3 comprises 15 residues. CDR1 and CDR2 from the germline V gene are MGHDK and SYGVNS. CDR3 DNA sequence: TGTGCCAGCAGTGAATTGGTGGGGCTGAACACTGAAGCTTTCTTT. Residues: CASSELVGLNTEAFF.